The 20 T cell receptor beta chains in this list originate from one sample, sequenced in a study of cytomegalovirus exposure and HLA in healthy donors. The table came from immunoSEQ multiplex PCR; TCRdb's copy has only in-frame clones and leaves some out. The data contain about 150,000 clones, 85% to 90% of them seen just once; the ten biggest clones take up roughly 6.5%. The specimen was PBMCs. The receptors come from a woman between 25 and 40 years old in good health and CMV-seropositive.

CDR3 bases: TGTGCCAGCAGTTTACAACTAGCGGTTAACACCGGGGAGCTGTTTTTT. It specifies CASSLQLAVNTGELFF. The chain joins TRBV27 to TRBJ2-2; 8 nucleotides align to TRBD2. Trimming removed 2 bases from V and 2 bases from J; junction bases left unmatched: 4. This CDR3 contains 16 residues. The germline V gene encodes CDR1 MNHEY and CDR2 SMNVEV (reference sequence).

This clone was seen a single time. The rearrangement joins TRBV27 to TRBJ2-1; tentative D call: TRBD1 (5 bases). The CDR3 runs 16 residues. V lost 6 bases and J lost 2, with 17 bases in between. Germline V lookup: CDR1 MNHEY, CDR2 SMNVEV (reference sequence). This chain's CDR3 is CASRATRVGPYNEQFF. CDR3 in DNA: TGTGCCAGCAGAGCCACCAGGGTTGGTCCCTACAATGAGCAGTTCTTC.

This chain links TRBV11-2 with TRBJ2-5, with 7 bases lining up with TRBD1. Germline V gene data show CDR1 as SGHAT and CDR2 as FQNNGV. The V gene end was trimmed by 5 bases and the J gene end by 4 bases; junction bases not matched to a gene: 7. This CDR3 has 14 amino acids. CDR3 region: CASSQNTGAETQYF. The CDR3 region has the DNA TGTGCCAGCAGCCAAAATACAGGGGCAGAGACCCAGTACTTC. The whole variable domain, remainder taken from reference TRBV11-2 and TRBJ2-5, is EAGVAQSPRYKIIEKRQSVAFWCNPISGHATLYWYQQILGQGPKLLIQFQNNGVVDDSQLPKDRFSAERLKGVDSTLKIQPAKLEDSAVYLCASSQNTGAETQYFGPGTRLLVL.

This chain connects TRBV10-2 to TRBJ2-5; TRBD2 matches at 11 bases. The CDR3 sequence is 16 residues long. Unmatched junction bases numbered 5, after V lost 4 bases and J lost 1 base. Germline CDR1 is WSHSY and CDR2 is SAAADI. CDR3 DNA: TGCGCCAGCAGTGCTCTAGCGGGAGGCCCCCAAGAGACCCAGTACTTC. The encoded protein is CASSALAGGPQETQYF.

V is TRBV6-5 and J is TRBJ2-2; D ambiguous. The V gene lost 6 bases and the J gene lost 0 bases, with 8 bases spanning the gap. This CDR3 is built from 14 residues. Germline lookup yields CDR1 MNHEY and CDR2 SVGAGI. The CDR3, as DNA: TGTGCCAGCAGCCGGGTGACGAACACCGGGGAGCTGTTTTTT. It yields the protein CASSRVTNTGELFF.

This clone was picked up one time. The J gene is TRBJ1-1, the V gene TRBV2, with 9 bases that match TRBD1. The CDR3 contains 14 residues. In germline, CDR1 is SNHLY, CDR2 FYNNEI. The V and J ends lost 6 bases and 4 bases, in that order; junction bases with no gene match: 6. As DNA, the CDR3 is TGTGCCAGCAGGGGACAGGGATTGAGCACTGAAGCTTTCTTT. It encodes CASRGQGLSTEAFF.

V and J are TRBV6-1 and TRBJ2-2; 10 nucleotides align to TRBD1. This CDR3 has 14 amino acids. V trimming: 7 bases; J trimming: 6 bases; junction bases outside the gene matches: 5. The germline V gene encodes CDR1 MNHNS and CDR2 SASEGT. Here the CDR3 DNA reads TGTGCCAGCATAGGGACAGGGGATCCCGGGGAGCTGTTTTTT. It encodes CASIGTGDPGELFF.

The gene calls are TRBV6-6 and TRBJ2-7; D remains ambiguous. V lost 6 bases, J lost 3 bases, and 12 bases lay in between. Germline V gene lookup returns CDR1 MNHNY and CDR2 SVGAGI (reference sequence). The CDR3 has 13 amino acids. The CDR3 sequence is CASSQPGFYEQYF. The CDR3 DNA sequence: TGTGCCAGCAGCCAACCGGGTTTCTACGAGCAGTACTTC.

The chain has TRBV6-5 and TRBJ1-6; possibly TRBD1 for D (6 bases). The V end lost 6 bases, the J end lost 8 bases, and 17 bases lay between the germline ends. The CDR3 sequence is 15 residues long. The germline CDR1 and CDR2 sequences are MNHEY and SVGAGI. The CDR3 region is CASSQDSFIDSPLHF. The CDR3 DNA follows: TGTGCCAGCAGCCAGGACAGTTTTATCGATTCACCCCTCCACTTT.

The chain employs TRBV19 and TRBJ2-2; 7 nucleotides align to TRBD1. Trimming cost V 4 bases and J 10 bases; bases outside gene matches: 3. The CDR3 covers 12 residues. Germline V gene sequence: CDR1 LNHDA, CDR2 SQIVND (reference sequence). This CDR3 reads CASSTGTEELFF. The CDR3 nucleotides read TGTGCCAGTAGTACCGGGACAGAGGAGCTGTTTTTT.

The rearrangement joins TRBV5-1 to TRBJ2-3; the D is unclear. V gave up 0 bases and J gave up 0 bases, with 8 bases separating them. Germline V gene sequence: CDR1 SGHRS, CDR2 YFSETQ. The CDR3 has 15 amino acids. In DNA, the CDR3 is TGCGCCAGCAGCTTGGTTCCCGGTAGCACAGATACGCAGTATTTT. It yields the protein CASSLVPGSTDTQYF.

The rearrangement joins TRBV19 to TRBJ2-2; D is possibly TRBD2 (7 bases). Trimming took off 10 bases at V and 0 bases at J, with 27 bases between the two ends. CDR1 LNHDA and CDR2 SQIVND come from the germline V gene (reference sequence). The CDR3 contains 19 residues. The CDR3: CATLEAGLGGATNTGELFF. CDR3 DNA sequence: TGTGCCACCCTCGAGGCTGGACTAGGGGGGGCAACGAACACCGGGGAGCTGTTTTTT.

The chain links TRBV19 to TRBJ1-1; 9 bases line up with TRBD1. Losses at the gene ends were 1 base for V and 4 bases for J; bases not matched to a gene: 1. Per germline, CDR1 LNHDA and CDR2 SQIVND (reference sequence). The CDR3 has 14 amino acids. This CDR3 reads CASSIGQGGTEAFF. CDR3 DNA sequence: TGTGCCAGTAGTATAGGACAGGGGGGCACTGAAGCTTTCTTT. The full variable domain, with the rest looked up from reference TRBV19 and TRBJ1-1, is DGGITQSPKYLFRKEGQNVTLSCEQNLNHDAMYWYRQDPGQGLRLIYYSQIVNDFQKGDIAEGYSVSREKKESFPLTVTSAQKNPTAFYLCASSIGQGGTEAFFGQGTRLTVV.

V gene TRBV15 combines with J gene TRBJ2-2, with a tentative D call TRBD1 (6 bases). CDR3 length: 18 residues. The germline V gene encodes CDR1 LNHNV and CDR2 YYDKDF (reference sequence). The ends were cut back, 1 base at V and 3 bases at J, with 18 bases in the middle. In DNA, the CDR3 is TGTGCCACCAGCAGAGTCGGGTCTCAGGGGTGGGACACCGGGGAGCTGTTTTTT. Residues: CATSRVGSQGWDTGELFF.

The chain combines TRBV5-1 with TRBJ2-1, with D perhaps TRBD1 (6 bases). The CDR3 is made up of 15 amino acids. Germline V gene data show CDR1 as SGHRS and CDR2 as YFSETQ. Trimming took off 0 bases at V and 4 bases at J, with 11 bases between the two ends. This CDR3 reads CASSLELGTYNEQFF. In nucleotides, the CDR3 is TGCGCCAGCAGCTTGGAGCTGGGGACATACAATGAGCAGTTCTTC. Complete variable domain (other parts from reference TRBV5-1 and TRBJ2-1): KAGVTQTPRYLIKTRGQQVTLSCSPISGHRSVSWYQQTPGQGLQFLFEYFSETQRNKGNFPGRFSGRQFSNSRSEMNVSTLELGDSALYLCASSLELGTYNEQFFGPGTRLTVL.

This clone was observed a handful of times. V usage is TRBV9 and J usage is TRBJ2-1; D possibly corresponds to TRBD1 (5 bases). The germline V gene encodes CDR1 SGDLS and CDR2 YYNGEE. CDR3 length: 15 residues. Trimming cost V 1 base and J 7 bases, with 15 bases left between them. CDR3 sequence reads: CASSVSKGPANEQFF. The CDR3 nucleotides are TGTGCCAGCAGCGTATCAAAGGGGCCGGCTAATGAGCAGTTCTTC.

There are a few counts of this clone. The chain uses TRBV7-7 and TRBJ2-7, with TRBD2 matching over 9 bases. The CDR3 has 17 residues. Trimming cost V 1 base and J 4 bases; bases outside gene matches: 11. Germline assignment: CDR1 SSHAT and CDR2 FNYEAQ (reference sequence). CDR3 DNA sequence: TGTGCCAGCAGCTTAGGTGTTAGCGGGAGCACAGCTTACGAGCAGTACTTC. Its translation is CASSLGVSGSTAYEQYF.

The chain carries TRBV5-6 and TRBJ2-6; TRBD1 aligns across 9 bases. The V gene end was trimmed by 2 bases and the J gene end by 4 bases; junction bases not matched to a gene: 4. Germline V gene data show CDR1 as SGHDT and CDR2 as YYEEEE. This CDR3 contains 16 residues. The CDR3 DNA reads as TGTGCCAGCAGCTTCGGGACAGGGTCCGGGGCCAACGTCCTGACTTTC. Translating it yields CASSFGTGSGANVLTF. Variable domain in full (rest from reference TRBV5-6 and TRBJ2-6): DAGVTQSPTHLIKTRGQQVTLRCSPKSGHDTVSWYQQALGQGPQFIFQYYEEEERQRGNFPDRFSGHQFPNYSSELNVNALLLGDSALYLCASSFGTGSGANVLTFGAGSRLTVL.

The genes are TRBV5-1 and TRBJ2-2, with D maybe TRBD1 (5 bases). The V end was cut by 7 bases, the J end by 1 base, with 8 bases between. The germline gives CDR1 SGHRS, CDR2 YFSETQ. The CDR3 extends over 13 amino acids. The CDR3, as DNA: TGCGCCAGCGACAGAGAGAACACCGGGGAGCTGTTTTTT. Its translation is CASDRENTGELFF.

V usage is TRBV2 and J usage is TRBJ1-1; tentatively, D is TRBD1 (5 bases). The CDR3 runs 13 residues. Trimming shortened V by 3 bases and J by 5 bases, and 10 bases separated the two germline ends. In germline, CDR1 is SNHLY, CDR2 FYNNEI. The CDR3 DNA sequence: TGTGCCAGCAGTGACGGCAGGGTAACTGAAGCTTTCTTT. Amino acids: CASSDGRVTEAFF.